Presented here are 26 T cell receptor beta chains from one specimen sequenced in a study of T cells in narcolepsy. Clones were sequenced by immunoSEQ multiplex PCR, and TCRdb holds only the in-frame ones, with some missing. The repertoire holds over 30,000 clones, with around 82% as singletons. What was sequenced was CD45RA- memory CD4+ T cells from PBMCs. Every receptor here comes from a human donor with narcolepsy.

The chain recombines TRBV7-9 with TRBJ2-1; 11 bases line up with TRBD2. Germline V lookup: CDR1 SEHNR, CDR2 FQNEAQ (reference sequence). V lost 4 bases to trimming and J lost 4 bases; unmatched junction nucleotides: 3. The CDR3 loop spans 15 amino acids. The CDR3 spells CASSSRLAGYNEQFF. The CDR3 DNA is TGTGCCAGCAGCTCTAGACTAGCGGGGTACAATGAGCAGTTCTTC.

V and J are TRBV11-3 and TRBJ2-1; TRBD1 agrees at 8 bases. V lost 2 bases, J lost 9 bases, and 3 bases stayed unmatched. The CDR3 has 13 residues. Germline assignment: CDR1 SGHNT and CDR2 YENEEA. The CDR3 nucleotides read TGTGCCAGCAGCTTACCAGGGGGCCGTGAGCAGTTCTTC. As protein: CASSLPGGREQFF.

The chain combines TRBV19 with TRBJ2-3; weak D call: TRBD1 (6 bases). Germline V lookup: CDR1 LNHDA, CDR2 SQIVND (reference sequence). This CDR3 region has 13 residues. Trimming took 6 bases from V and 5 from J, leaving 12 bases between them. The CDR3 region has the DNA TGTGCCAGTAGCACAGGGTTGGTAGATACGCAGTATTTT. It is translated as CASSTGLVDTQYF.

The chain combines TRBV30 with TRBJ1-2; the match to TRBD1 covers 8 bases. Per germline, CDR1 GTSNPN and CDR2 SVGIG (reference sequence). The CDR3 is 14 residues long. J was trimmed by 8 bases and V by 1 base; bases with no gene match: 9. The CDR3 region is CAWSAQGQGRGYTF. In DNA, the CDR3 is TGTGCCTGGAGTGCCCAAGGACAGGGAAGAGGCTACACCTTC.

The chain is built from TRBV5-4 and TRBJ2-5; D is unclear. Germline V gene lookup returns CDR1 SGHNT and CDR2 YYREEE (reference sequence). The V gene lost 0 bases and the J gene lost 5 bases, with 8 bases spanning the gap. The CDR3 spans 13 residues. The CDR3: CASSLGSRETQYF. CDR3 in DNA: TGTGCCAGCAGCTTGGGGAGCAGGGAGACCCAGTACTTC.

The V gene is TRBV30, the J gene TRBJ1-5; D might be TRBD1 (5 bases). V shed 1 base and J shed 5 bases, with 15 bases lying between them. CDR1 is GTSNPN and CDR2 is SVGIG in the germline V gene (reference sequence). This CDR3 comprises 15 residues. DNA for the CDR3: TGTGCCTGGAGTGGGCCCCCCTCCAGGGATCAGCCCCAGCATTTT. It yields the protein CAWSGPPSRDQPQHF.

A single count supports this clone. This chain connects TRBV19 to TRBJ1-1; 10 bases agree with TRBD1. The CDR3 spans 14 residues. With V trimmed by 4 bases and J by 3 bases, 2 bases remained unmatched. Germline V CDR1 and CDR2: LNHDA, SQIVND (reference sequence). The CDR3 DNA reads TGTGCCAGTAGTACGGACAGGGGGTACACTGAAGCTTTCTTT. Translation gives CASSTDRGYTEAFF.

The V and J genes are TRBV30 and TRBJ2-3, with D uncertain. V was clipped by 0 bases and J by 2 bases, with 3 bases between them. This CDR3 contains 12 residues. The germline CDR1 and CDR2 sequences are GTSNPN and SVGIG (reference sequence). The CDR3 sequence: CAWSVDTDTQYF. CDR3 DNA sequence: TGTGCCTGGAGTGTGGACACAGATACGCAGTATTTT.

The chain joins TRBV4-2 to TRBJ1-2; possible D gene TRBD1, 6 bases. Trimming removed 4 bases from V and 4 bases from J, with 19 bases in between. The CDR3 contains 16 residues. From germline, CDR1 is LGHNA and CDR2 YNFKEQ. The DNA for the CDR3 is TGTGCCAGCAGCCCCAAGGGAGGGGACAATACCTATGGCTACACCTTC. This encodes CASSPKGGDNTYGYTF.

The chain carries TRBV7-2 and TRBJ2-6; possible D gene TRBD1, 6 bases. The CDR3 totals 17 residues. Trimming left V 5 bases short and J 0 bases short, with 14 bases between. Per the germline V gene, CDR1 is SGHTA and CDR2 is FQGNSA. The CDR3 reads CASSASDSSSGANVLTF. CDR3 coding DNA: TGTGCCAGCAGCGCCTCGGACAGTTCCTCTGGGGCCAACGTCCTGACTTTC.

This clone was recorded only once. The CDR3 loop reads CASSVAPYGGRETQYF. The CDR3 bases are TGTGCCAGCAGCGTAGCTCCGTACGGGGGCCGAGAGACCCAGTACTTC. V gene TRBV9 combines with J gene TRBJ2-5; the D gene could be TRBD1 or TRBD2 (6 bases each). This CDR3 region has 16 residues. From germline, CDR1 is SGDLS and CDR2 YYNGEE. Trimming took off 0 bases at V and 4 bases at J, with 16 bases between the two ends.

V usage is TRBV7-9 and J usage is TRBJ1-6; maybe TRBD1 (6 bases). CDR1 is SEHNR and CDR2 is FQNEAQ in the germline V gene (reference sequence). The V and J ends lost 4 bases and 7 bases respectively, with 14 bases between them. The CDR3 contains 15 residues. CDR3 residues: CASSSQGIGNSPLHF. CDR3 in DNA: TGTGCCAGCAGCTCTCAGGGGATAGGGAATTCACCCCTCCACTTT.

The chain carries TRBV6-1 and TRBJ2-7; TRBD1 might be the D (5 bases). In germline, CDR1 is MNHNS, CDR2 SASEGT. CDR3 size: 10 residues. Here the CDR3 DNA reads TGTGCGGGGCAGTCCTACGAGCAGTACTTC. This codes for CAGQSYEQYF.

The chain employs TRBV5-4 and TRBJ2-7; D is uncertain. The CDR3 is made up of 14 amino acids. V was shortened by 0 bases and J by 0 bases, with 7 bases between the two germline ends. Germline CDR1 and CDR2: SGHNT and YYREEE (reference sequence). The CDR3 is CASSLAVGSYEQYF. For the CDR3, the DNA is TGTGCCAGCAGCTTGGCGGTGGGCTCCTACGAGCAGTACTTC.

The chain joins TRBV15 to TRBJ1-5, with 7 bases identical to TRBD1. Germline-derived CDR1 and CDR2 are LNHNV and YYDKDF (reference sequence). CDR3 size: 15 residues. The J segment lost 5 bases and the V segment lost 4 bases, leaving 8 bases of the junction unmatched. The CDR3 bases are TGTGCCACCAGCATTAGACAGGGATTCGATCAGCCCCAGCATTTT. Amino acid sequence: CATSIRQGFDQPQHF. Full variable domain (missing parts from reference TRBV15 and TRBJ1-5): DAMVIQNPRYQVTQFGKPVTLSCSQTLNHNVMYWYQQKSSQAPKLLFHYYDKDFNNEADTPDNFQSRRPNTSFCFLDIRSPGLGDTAMYLCATSIRQGFDQPQHFGDGTRLSIL.

The genes are TRBV28 and TRBJ2-5, with TRBD1 matching over 9 bases. Germline V gene data show CDR1 as MDHEN and CDR2 as SYDVKM. The CDR3 contains 14 residues. J was trimmed by 1 base and V by 6 bases; bases with no gene match: 3. CDR3 DNA sequence: TGTGCCAGCAGCCTGACAGGGGGCCAAGAGACCCAGTACTTC. It codes for CASSLTGGQETQYF.

The rearrangement joins TRBV6-6 to TRBJ2-4; weak D call: TRBD2 (6 bases). The CDR3 is 14 residues long. V was shortened by 4 bases and J by 4 bases, with 11 bases between the two germline ends. CDR1 and CDR2 from the germline V gene are MNHNY and SVGAGI (reference sequence). CDR3 residues: CASSSQAGKNIQYF. CDR3 DNA sequence: TGTGCCAGCAGTTCCCAAGCGGGTAAAAACATTCAGTACTTC.

V is TRBV7-2 and J is TRBJ1-1; D unclear. The CDR3 loop spans 13 amino acids. V gave up 1 base and J gave up 4 bases, with 7 bases separating them. CDR1 and CDR2 (germline): SGHTA, FQGNSA. The CDR3 spells CASSLEGLTEAFF. In nucleotides, the CDR3 is TGTGCCAGCAGCTTAGAAGGGCTCACTGAAGCTTTCTTT.

The gene calls are TRBV11-2 and TRBJ1-2; a weak D match, TRBD1 (6 bases). Germline lookup yields CDR1 SGHAT and CDR2 FQNNGV. Trimming removed 2 bases at V and 8 bases at J, with 12 bases between. The CDR3 extends over 13 amino acids. The CDR3 DNA reads TGTGCCAGCAGCTTAAACAGGGAGTTCGGCTACACCTTC. It translates to CASSLNREFGYTF.

V gene TRBV4-3 combines with J gene TRBJ2-7, with 7 positions matching TRBD1. CDR3 length: 17 amino acids. Trimming took 0 bases from V and 0 from J; bases not matched to a gene: 8. Per the germline V gene, CDR1 is LGHNA and CDR2 is YSLEER. CDR3 in amino acids: CASSQDWAGGPSYEQYF. The CDR3, as DNA: TGCGCCAGCAGCCAAGATTGGGCAGGGGGTCCCTCCTACGAGCAGTACTTC.

The rearrangement uses TRBV6-5 and TRBJ2-3; D gene unclear. Germline assignment: CDR1 MNHEY and CDR2 SVGAGI. The CDR3 spans 16 residues. Trimming took off 0 bases at V and 2 bases at J, with 12 bases between the two ends. Here the CDR3 reads CASSYSGAADTDTQYF. DNA of the CDR3: TGTGCCAGCAGTTACTCCGGCGCCGCTGACACAGATACGCAGTATTTT.

The chain uses TRBV5-4 and TRBJ2-5; D is unresolved. The J call is doubtful: the DNA matches TRBJ2-7 better. The CDR3 extends over 14 amino acids. Germline lookup yields CDR1 SGHNT and CDR2 YYREEE (reference sequence). CDR3 sequence: CASSLEGNSYEQYF. The CDR3, as DNA: TGTGCCAGCAGCTTGGAAGGGAACTCCTACGAGCAGTACTTC.

This chain links TRBV6-6 with TRBJ2-3; D remains ambiguous. The CDR3 sequence is 14 residues long. V was cut by 7 bases and J by 0 bases, with 11 bases left in between. Germline CDR1 is MNHNY and CDR2 is SVGAGI (reference sequence). The CDR3 reads CASKLTESTDTQYF. The CDR3 DNA reads TGTGCCAGCAAGTTAACGGAAAGCACAGATACGCAGTATTTT.

In this sample, this clone turned up a few times. The rearrangement joins TRBV7-9 to TRBJ1-6; D might be TRBD1 (6 bases). The CDR3 covers 16 residues. From germline, CDR1 is SEHNR and CDR2 FQNEAQ (reference sequence). V was trimmed by 6 bases and J by 5 bases, leaving 17 bases between them. CDR3 sequence (DNA): TGTGCCAGCAGTGTACAGGGACTCCTAGATAATTCACCCCTCCACTTT. This sequence encodes CASSVQGLLDNSPLHF.

The chain carries TRBV5-6 and TRBJ1-2, with TRBD1 as a possible D gene (6 bases). CDR3 length: 15 amino acids. Germline V lookup: CDR1 SGHDT, CDR2 YYEEEE. Trimming pared 2 bases from V and 4 bases from J, leaving 15 bases between. The CDR3 region is CASSLPTGQFYGYTF. The DNA of the CDR3 is TGTGCCAGCAGCTTACCGACAGGCCAGTTCTATGGCTACACCTTC.

The rearrangement joins TRBV5-6 to TRBJ2-7, with D perhaps TRBD2 (5 bases). Per germline, CDR1 SGHDT and CDR2 YYEEEE. V was trimmed by 4 bases and J by 4 bases, leaving 6 bases between them. The length of the CDR3 is 11 residues. CDR3 sequence: CASSREYEQYF. CDR3 bases: TGTGCCAGCAGCAGGGAGTACGAGCAGTACTTC.